The clone carrying this T cell receptor beta chain was counted between two and nine times. The CDR3 runs to 11 residues. The germline CDR1 and CDR2 sequences are SQVTM and ANQGSEA. The sample comes from a study of shared clonotypes between healthy human individuals. Across several immunoSEQ plates, the genomic DNA of each subset was split evenly. TCRdb keeps only in-frame clones here, not all; method: immunoSEQ multiplex PCR. The table records millions of clones, 85% to 95% of them present only once. The sequenced material came from naive CD4+ T cells from PBMCs. Subset described: CD45RA+ positively selected. This TCR was sampled from a man aged 18-30 years in good health. Some clones in this sample may be carry-over from other donors' samples. This chain links TRBV29-1 with TRBJ1-2; 9 bases line up with TRBD1. DNA of the CDR3: TGCAGTACCGGGACAGGGCAAGGCTACACCTTC. Translating gives CSTGTGQGYTF.